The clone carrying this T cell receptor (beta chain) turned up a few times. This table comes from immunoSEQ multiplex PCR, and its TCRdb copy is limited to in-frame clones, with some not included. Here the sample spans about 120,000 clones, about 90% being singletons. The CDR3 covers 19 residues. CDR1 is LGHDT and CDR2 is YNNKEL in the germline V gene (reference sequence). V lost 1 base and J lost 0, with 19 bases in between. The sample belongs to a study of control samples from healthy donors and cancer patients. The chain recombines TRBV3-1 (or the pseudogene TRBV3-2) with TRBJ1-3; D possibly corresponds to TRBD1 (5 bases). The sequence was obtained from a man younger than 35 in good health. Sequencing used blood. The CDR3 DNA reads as TGTGCCAGCAGCCAAGGGAAAGGGGCGCGTCCCTCCTCTGGAAACACCATATATTTT. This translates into CASSQGKGARPSSGNTIYF.